These 9 T cell receptor beta chains were all obtained from the same sample, sequenced in a study of type 1 regulatory T cells (dated by TCRdb to 2020 to 2023). TCRdb names Illumina MiSeq as the instrument used. The raw public data were reprocessed by TCRdb itself: fastp quality trimming at Q25, MiXCR clonotype calling, in-frame beta chains only. Each record represents a unique CDR3 protein, reported with the most common genes and DNA among its rows. For this sample there are some 60,000 distinct CDR3 sequences; approximately 67% appear just once. The ten top clones hold over 1.5% of the sample. Their antigens remain unidentified. Source material: cultured non-Tr1 T cells, either the whole culture or a sorted T cell fraction (not recorded which). The meaning of the sample's cell subset or site label: non-Tr1 population from the T-allo10 product. Receptor source: a human donor in good health.

The J gene is TRBJ2-7, the V gene TRBV7-2; no definite D call. The V and J ends lost 1 base and 7 bases respectively, with 14 bases between them. This CDR3 contains 14 residues. The V gene's germline CDR1 is SGHTA and CDR2 FQGNSA. The CDR3 DNA is TGTGCCAGCAGCTTAGTAGGGTTTAGTGGGGAGCAGTACTTC. Protein: CASSLVGFSGEQYF.

This sequence joins TRBV7-2 and TRBJ2-7; D is perhaps TRBD2 (5 bases). The CDR3 spans 14 residues. The germline gives CDR1 SGHTA, CDR2 FQGNSA. Trimming took off 1 base at V and 1 base at J, with 8 bases between the two ends. The CDR3 sequence is CASSLERHSYEQYF. CDR3 sequence (DNA): TGTGCCAGCAGCTTAGAGCGGCATTCCTACGAGCAGTACTTC.

The chain joins TRBV10-2 to TRBJ1-1; D not certain. Germline CDR1 and CDR2: WSHSY and SAAADI. This CDR3 is built from 12 residues. V shed 0 bases and J shed 12 bases, with 11 bases lying between them. The CDR3 loop is CASSESKRDPFF. CDR3 DNA: TGCGCCAGCAGTGAGTCGAAACGAGATCCTTTCTTT.

CDR3 protein: CASSLGLAGSETQYF. CDR3 coding DNA: TGTGCCAGCAGTTTGGGGCTAGCGGGAAGTGAGACCCAGTACTTC. V and J are TRBV28 and TRBJ2-5, with 9 bases that match TRBD2. This CDR3 is 15 amino acids long. Germline CDR1 is MDHEN and CDR2 is SYDVKM. The V gene end was trimmed by 3 bases and the J gene end by 5 bases; junction bases not matched to a gene: 7.

V usage is TRBV5-1 and J usage is TRBJ2-1; 10 positions match TRBD1. The CDR3 has 17 amino acids. The germline V gene encodes CDR1 SGHRS and CDR2 YFSETQ. J was trimmed by 10 bases and V by 4 bases; bases with no gene match: 17. The CDR3 nucleotides read TGCGCCAGCAGCCCACCCTCCGCGACAGGGGGCCGGAGCGAGCAGTTCTTC. Translating gives CASSPPSATGGRSEQFF.

This clonotype appeared a single time. The rearrangement links TRBV7-2 to TRBJ1-2, with D unclear. CDR3 length equals 12 residues. V dropped 6 bases and J dropped 5 bases, with 10 bases sitting between them. The germline V gene encodes CDR1 SGHTA and CDR2 FQGNSA. In nucleotides, the CDR3 is TGTGCCAGCAGTAGGACGGAATATGGCTACACCTTC. It specifies CASSRTEYGYTF. The full variable domain, in which reference TRBV7-2 and TRBJ1-2 provide the parts outside the CDR3, is GAGVSQSPSNKVTEKGKDVELRCDPISGHTALYWYRQSLGQGLEFLIYFQGNSAPDKSGLPSDRFSAERTGGSVSTLTIQRTQQEDSAVYLCASSRTEYGYTFGSGTRLTVV.

The gene calls are TRBV19 and TRBJ1-2, with TRBD1 as a possible D gene (5 bases). V was trimmed by 3 bases and J by 4 bases, leaving 9 bases between them. This CDR3 comprises 13 residues. The V gene's germline CDR1 is LNHDA and CDR2 SQIVND (reference sequence). The CDR3 DNA is TGTGCCAGTAGTATCGGGGCAGCCTATGGCTACACCTTC. This gives the protein CASSIGAAYGYTF.

The J gene is TRBJ1-5, the V gene TRBV24-1, with D possibly being TRBD1 (5 bases). CDR1 is KGHDR and CDR2 is SFDVKD in the germline V gene. V was shortened by 0 bases and J by 7 bases, with 24 bases between the two germline ends. The CDR3 is 19 amino acids. The chain's CDR3 is CATSDLQGATVAREQPQHF. In DNA, the CDR3 is TGTGCCACCAGTGATTTGCAAGGCGCGACAGTGGCGCGTGAACAGCCCCAGCATTTT.

This chain joins TRBV9 and TRBJ2-2; D is unclear. The CDR3 has 13 amino acids. V was pared by 0 bases and J by 5 bases, with 5 bases between. Germline V CDR1 and CDR2: SGDLS, YYNGEE. The CDR3 reads CASSVVETGELFF. CDR3 nucleotide sequence: TGTGCCAGCAGCGTAGTCGAGACCGGGGAGCTGTTTTTT.